A single sample is the source of the 10 T cell receptor beta chains below, sequenced in a study of cytomegalovirus exposure and HLA in healthy donors. Vbeta (60) and Jbeta (13) primers were used in the PCR. The data were produced by immunoSEQ multiplex PCR, yet TCRdb's version contains in-frame clones alone and is incomplete. The sample includes approximately 110,000 clones. Material for sequencing was PBMCs. These receptors were obtained from a man aged 25-40 years in good health and CMV-seronegative.

This chain joins TRBV6-5 and TRBJ2-3, with TRBD2 as a possible D gene (6 bases). CDR3 length equals 15 residues. Germline V gene data show CDR1 as MNHEY and CDR2 as SVGAGI. V lost 4 bases and J 2 bases, leaving 13 bases between the germline ends. Here the CDR3 reads CASSSGTPITDTQYF. The CDR3 nucleotides read TGTGCCAGCAGTTCCGGGACTCCGATCACAGATACGCAGTATTTT.

In the case of this clone: The identical CDR3 is also encoded by other nucleotide sequences in the sample. The chain links TRBV7-9 to TRBJ2-3, with 15 bases aligning to TRBD2. Germline assignment: CDR1 SEHNR and CDR2 FQNEAQ (reference sequence). This CDR3 contains 16 residues. Unmatched junction bases numbered 6, after V lost 5 bases and J lost 6 bases. CDR3 nucleotides: TGTGCCAGCAGCGCCGGGACTAGCGGGAGGCTGGATACGCAGTATTTT. Its translation: CASSAGTSGRLDTQYF.

The chain carries TRBV6-6 and TRBJ1-5; TRBD1 might be the D (6 bases). Per germline, CDR1 MNHNY and CDR2 SVGAGI (reference sequence). The CDR3 spans 14 residues. Trimming removed 5 bases at V and 7 bases at J, with 15 bases between. The CDR3 loop reads CASSGTSVDQPQHF. The CDR3 DNA sequence: TGTGCCAGCAGTGGGACATCCGTGGACCAGCCCCAGCATTTT.

The chain has TRBV28 and TRBJ1-5; D possibly corresponds to TRBD1 (6 bases). This CDR3 has 15 amino acids. Germline CDR1 reads MDHEN; CDR2 reads SYDVKM. Trimming left V 0 bases short and J 4 bases short, with 10 bases between. The CDR3 spells CASSLWGASNQPQHF. The CDR3 region has the DNA TGTGCCAGCAGTTTATGGGGGGCGTCGAATCAGCCCCAGCATTTT.

The chain combines TRBV14 with TRBJ2-5, with unresolved D. The V and J ends lost 4 bases and 3 bases respectively, with 9 bases between them. The germline CDR1 and CDR2 sequences are SGHDN and FVKESK. This CDR3 contains 13 residues. The chain's CDR3 is CASSPGPEETQYF. CDR3 bases: TGTGCCAGCAGCCCTGGGCCCGAAGAGACCCAGTACTTC.

The rearrangement uses TRBV6-5 and TRBJ2-1, with a weak D call TRBD1 (5 bases). Trimming stripped 7 bases from V and 0 bases from J, with 13 bases between. CDR1 is MNHEY and CDR2 is SVGAGI in the germline V gene. The CDR3 extends over 15 amino acids. The CDR3 region has the DNA TGTGCCAGCACCTGGCGAAGGGGCTCCTACAATGAGCAGTTCTTC. Translation: CASTWRRGSYNEQFF.

The J gene is TRBJ2-7, the V gene TRBV6-1; D might be TRBD2 (5 bases). Germline V gene data show CDR1 as MNHNS and CDR2 as SASEGT. The germline V and J ends were trimmed by 2 bases and 2 bases, with 22 bases remaining between them. The CDR3 consists of 18 residues. CDR3 nucleotides: TGTGCCAGCAGTGAACGGAGCAGCGGCAGCCTCGTAACCTACGAGCAGTACTTC. As protein: CASSERSSGSLVTYEQYF.

V and J are TRBV29-1 and TRBJ1-2; 8 positions match TRBD1. CDR1 and CDR2 from the germline V gene are SQVTM and ANQGSEA. Germline trimming cut 5 bases from V and 5 bases from J; bases unmatched to any gene: 4. This CDR3 spans 12 amino acids. DNA for the CDR3: TGCAGCGTTCATACAGGGGGGTATGGCTACACCTTC. Translation: CSVHTGGYGYTF. The entire variable domain, with the rest obtained from reference TRBV29-1 and TRBJ1-2, is as follows: SAVISQKPSRDICQRGTSLTIQCQVDSQVTMMFWYRQQPGQSLTLIATANQGSEATYESGFVIDKFPISRPNLTFSTLTVSNMSPEDSSIYLCSVHTGGYGYTFGSGTRLTVV.

The chain couples TRBV6-1 to TRBJ2-7; D is unclear. Per the germline V gene, CDR1 is MNHNS and CDR2 is SASEGT. V gave up 7 bases and J gave up 3 bases, with 13 bases separating them. The CDR3 totals 13 residues. The CDR3 sequence is CASIRGPSYEQYF. CDR3 in DNA: TGTGCCAGCATTCGTGGGCCCAGCTACGAGCAGTACTTC.

This sequence joins TRBV27 and TRBJ2-3; TRBD2 might be the D (5 bases). The CDR3 has 12 amino acids. Germline V gene data show CDR1 as MNHEY and CDR2 as SMNVEV (reference sequence). The V end was cut by 3 bases, the J end by 7 bases, with 8 bases between. The CDR3 loop reads CASSFPGNTQYF. As DNA, the CDR3 is TGTGCCAGCAGTTTCCCGGGGAATACGCAGTATTTT.